This TCR beta chain was captured by sequencing in a study of blood T cell repertoires in COVID-19. Cohort 3 donors were reported recovered after two negative PCRs, clearance, or symptom resolution. As originally analysed: Estimation of nucleated cell counts was performed using reference gene primer amplification. The repertoire was sequenced with immunoSEQ multiplex PCR; TCRdb's copy has only in-frame clones and lacks some. The DNA gave D and trimming, while V, J and clone size come from that table. The sample holds under 300,000 clones, around nine tenths seen once. V gave up 5 bases and J gave up 0 bases, with 17 bases separating them. CDR3 size: 17 residues. CDR1 MNHNY and CDR2 SVGAGI come from the germline V gene (reference sequence).

V gene TRBV6-6 combines with J gene TRBJ1-3; perhaps TRBD1 as D (6 bases). The clonotype was recovered from a woman between 50 and 59 years old who had recovered from COVID-19. The sample was PBMCs or T cells enriched from blood (not recorded which). Written as DNA, the CDR3 is TGTGCCAGCAGTCCTGGTTATCAGGGGACCTCTGGAAACACCATATATTTT. It translates to CASSPGYQGTSGNTIYF.